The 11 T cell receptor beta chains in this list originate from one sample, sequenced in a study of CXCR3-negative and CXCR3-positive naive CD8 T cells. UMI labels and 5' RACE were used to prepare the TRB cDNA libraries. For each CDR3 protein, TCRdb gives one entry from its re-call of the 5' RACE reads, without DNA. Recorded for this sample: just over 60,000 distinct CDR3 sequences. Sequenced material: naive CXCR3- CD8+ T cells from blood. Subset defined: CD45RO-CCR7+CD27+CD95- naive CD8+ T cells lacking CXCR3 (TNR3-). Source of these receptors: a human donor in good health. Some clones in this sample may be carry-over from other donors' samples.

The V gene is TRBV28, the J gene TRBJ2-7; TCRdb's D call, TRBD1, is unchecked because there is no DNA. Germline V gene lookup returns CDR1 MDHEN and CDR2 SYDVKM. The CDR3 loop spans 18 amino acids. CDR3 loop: CASGGSRTGGVWSYEQYF.

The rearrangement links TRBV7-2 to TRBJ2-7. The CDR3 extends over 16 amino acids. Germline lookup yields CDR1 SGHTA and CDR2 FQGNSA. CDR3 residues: CASSLVVHSEFYEQYF.

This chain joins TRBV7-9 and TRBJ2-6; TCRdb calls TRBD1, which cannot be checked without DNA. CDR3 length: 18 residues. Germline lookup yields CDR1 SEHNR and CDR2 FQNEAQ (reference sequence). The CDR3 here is CASSLAAEAPSGANVLTF.

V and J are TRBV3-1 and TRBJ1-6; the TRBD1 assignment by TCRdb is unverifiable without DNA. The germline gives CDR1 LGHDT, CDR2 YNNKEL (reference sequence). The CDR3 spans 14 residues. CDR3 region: CASRRGGNNSPLHF.

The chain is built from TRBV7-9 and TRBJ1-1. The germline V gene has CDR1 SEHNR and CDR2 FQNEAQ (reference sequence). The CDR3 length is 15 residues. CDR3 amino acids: CASSLGPDRNTEAFF. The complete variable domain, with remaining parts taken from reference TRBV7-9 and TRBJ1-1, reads DTGVSQNPRHKITKRGQNVTFRCDPISEHNRLYWYRQTLGQGPEFLTYFQNEAQLEKSRLLSDRFSAERPKGSFSTLEIQRTEQGDSAMYLCASSLGPDRNTEAFFGQGTRLTVV.

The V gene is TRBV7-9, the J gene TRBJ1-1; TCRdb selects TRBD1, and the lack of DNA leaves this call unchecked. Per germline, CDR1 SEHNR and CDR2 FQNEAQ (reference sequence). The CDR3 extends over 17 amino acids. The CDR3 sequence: CASSSTDTPPITTEAFF.

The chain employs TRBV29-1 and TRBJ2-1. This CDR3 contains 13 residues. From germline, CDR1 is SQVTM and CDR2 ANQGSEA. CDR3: CSVPKSSYNEQFF.

The chain's CDR3 is CSVVIRTGTEGGEQYF. This rearrangement joins TRBV29-1 to TRBJ2-7; there is no DNA to check the TCRdb D call of TRBD1. CDR3 size: 16 residues. The germline V gene has CDR1 SQVTM and CDR2 ANQGSEA.

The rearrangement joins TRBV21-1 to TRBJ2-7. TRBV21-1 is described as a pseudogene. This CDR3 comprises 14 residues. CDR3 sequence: CASSCVGRTYEQYF.

The CDR3 sequence is CSVVGGYEQYF. The V and J genes are TRBV29-1 and TRBJ2-7; TCRdb outputs TRBD1, but without DNA this stays unchecked. Germline loops: CDR1 SQVTM, CDR2 ANQGSEA. The CDR3 has 11 residues.

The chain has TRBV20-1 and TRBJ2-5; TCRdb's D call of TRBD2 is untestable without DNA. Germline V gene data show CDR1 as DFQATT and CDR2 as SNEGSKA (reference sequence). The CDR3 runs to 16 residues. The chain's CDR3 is CSADSGELISRETQYF.